The 27 T cell receptor beta chains reported below all come from one sample, sequenced in a study of T-cell memory formation after mild COVID-19. One entry per CDR3 protein, called by TCRdb with MiXCR from the 5' RACE reads. The sample holds 40,000 to 60,000 distinct CDR3 sequences, approximately 6.6% seen once. Sample: PBMCs or a T cell subset sorted from them (not recorded which). These receptors all come from a man aged 18 to 29 who had mild COVID-19 (a few samples of this study predate the infection). Cell type and time point are not known.

The V call is TRBV7-2, the J call TRBJ1-6; 8 positions agree with TRBD1. This CDR3 is built from 15 residues. V was clipped by 5 bases and J by 10 bases; unmatched bases: 10. Germline V lookup: CDR1 SGHTA, CDR2 FQGNSA. CDR3 in amino acids: CASSPTTGAQSPLHF. CDR3 DNA sequence: TGTGCCAGCAGCCCGACGACAGGGGCACAGTCACCCCTCCACTTT. Full variable domain (outside the CDR3, taken from reference TRBV7-2 and TRBJ1-6): GAGVSQSPSNKVTEKGKDVELRCDPISGHTALYWYRQSLGQGLEFLIYFQGNSAPDKSGLPSDRFSAERTGGSVSTLTIQRTQQEDSAVYLCASSPTTGAQSPLHFGNGTRLTVT.

The chain has TRBV2 and TRBJ1-5; 7 nucleotides line up with TRBD1. Germline CDR1 is SNHLY and CDR2 is FYNNEI. The CDR3 totals 14 residues. V shed 5 bases and J 4 bases; nucleotides not matched to a gene: 5. CDR3 protein: CASSKDRRNQPQHF. For the CDR3, the DNA is TGTGCCAGCAGTAAGGACAGGAGGAATCAGCCCCAGCATTTT.

This clonotype was counted ten times or more. The J gene is TRBJ1-4, the V gene TRBV15; no firm D call. Germline V gene data show CDR1 as LNHNV and CDR2 as YYDKDF (reference sequence). The CDR3 covers 13 residues. The ends were cut back, 6 bases at V and 8 bases at J, with 13 bases in the middle. CDR3: CATSPRTGEKLFF. The CDR3 DNA reads TGTGCCACCAGTCCGAGGACGGGAGAAAAACTGTTTTTT.

The V gene is TRBV5-1, the J gene TRBJ2-7; no reliable D call. The CDR3 contains 12 residues. Trimming removed 2 bases from V and 6 bases from J, with 9 bases in between. Germline CDR1 reads SGHRS; CDR2 reads YFSETQ. The CDR3: CASSFGRPEQYV. The CDR3, as DNA: TGCGCCAGCAGCTTTGGTCGCCCCGAGCAGTACGTC.

This clonotype occurred a few times. The V gene is TRBV6-6, the J gene TRBJ1-5; D remains unclear. The germline CDR1 and CDR2 sequences are MNHNY and SVGAGI (reference sequence). The V end lost 6 bases, the J end lost 8 bases, and 11 bases lay between the germline ends. This CDR3 is built from 12 residues. The CDR3 spells CASSARGEPQHF. Written as DNA, the CDR3 is TGTGCCAGCAGCGCCCGGGGAGAGCCCCAGCATTTT.

This clonotype was detected many times. V usage is TRBV7-2 and J usage is TRBJ2-5; no reliable D call. V lost 0 bases, J lost 0 bases, and 2 bases lay in between. Looked up from germline, CDR1 is SGHTA and CDR2 is FQGNSA. This CDR3 is built from 13 residues. The CDR3 bases are TGTGCCAGCAGCTTAGCGAACCAAGAGACCCAGTACTTC. Translating it yields CASSLANQETQYF.

This clonotype has a handful of counts. The chain combines TRBV11-2 with TRBJ1-1; no clear D gene. With 5 bases removed from V and 2 bases from J, the gap between germline ends came to 12 bases. This CDR3 is built from 14 residues. Germline CDR1 and CDR2: SGHAT and FQNNGV. CDR3 amino acids: CASSPPPGNTEAFF. The CDR3 bases are TGTGCCAGCAGCCCCCCCCCGGGCAACACTGAAGCTTTCTTT. Variable domain in full (rest from reference TRBV11-2 and TRBJ1-1): EAGVAQSPRYKIIEKRQSVAFWCNPISGHATLYWYQQILGQGPKLLIQFQNNGVVDDSQLPKDRFSAERLKGVDSTLKIQPAKLEDSAVYLCASSPPPGNTEAFFGQGTRLTVV.

Ten or more counts support this clonotype. V gene TRBV9 combines with J gene TRBJ1-1; D is uncertain. Germline CDR1 and CDR2: SGDLS and YYNGEE. The V gene lost 0 bases and the J gene lost 0 bases, with 3 bases spanning the gap. The CDR3 consists of 13 residues. The CDR3 nucleotides read TGTGCCAGCAGCGTAGATTTGAACACTGAAGCTTTCTTT. Translating gives CASSVDLNTEAFF.

This clonotype was counted many times. The V call is TRBV6-5, the J call TRBJ2-1, with 9 positions matching TRBD1. Trimming cost V 4 bases and J 6 bases; bases outside gene matches: 7. Germline CDR1 and CDR2: MNHEY and SVGAGI. This CDR3 comprises 15 residues. CDR3 DNA: TGTGCCAGCAGTTCCGGACAGGGGAAAGGCAATGAGCAGTTCTTC. Translation: CASSSGQGKGNEQFF.

This clonotype turned up a few times. The chain links TRBV7-2 to TRBJ2-7, with a weak D call TRBD2 (6 bases). CDR1 is SGHTA and CDR2 is FQGNSA in the germline V gene. Between the trimmed V and J ends, which lost 4 bases and 10 bases, there was a span of 20 bases. The CDR3 is made up of 14 amino acids. DNA for the CDR3: TGTGCCAGCAGCTCAATAGGCGGGGCGCGGAACCAGTACTTC. Its protein is CASSSIGGARNQYF.

This clonotype showed up just a few times. The chain is built from TRBV7-9 and TRBJ2-5; the D gene is possibly TRBD1 (6 bases). Germline values: CDR1 SEHNR, CDR2 FQNEAQ (reference sequence). This CDR3 contains 16 residues. The V gene lost 5 bases and the J gene lost 3 bases, with 19 bases spanning the gap. The CDR3 sequence is CASSRQSGQGKETQYF. CDR3 nucleotides: TGTGCCAGCAGCCGCCAGTCAGGGCAGGGGAAAGAGACCCAGTACTTC.

This clonotype was found once. The rearrangement uses TRBV12-3 or TRBV12-4 and TRBJ2-1; 9 bases align to TRBD2. V dropped 3 bases and J dropped 5; count of bases not matched to a gene: 5. This CDR3 has 15 residues. As DNA, the CDR3 is TGTGCCAGCAGTTTGGGCGGGGGGGCCCACAATGAGCAGTTCTTC. This encodes CASSLGGGAHNEQFF.

This clonotype was detected ten times or more. This chain joins TRBV18 and TRBJ2-1, with D perhaps matching TRBD2 (5 bases). The germline V and J ends were trimmed by 3 bases and 0 bases, with 12 bases remaining between them. The length of the CDR3 is 16 residues. CDR1 and CDR2 (germline): KGHSH, LQKENI. CDR3: CASSPPGMRSYNEQFF. The DNA for the CDR3 is TGTGCCAGCTCACCTCCCGGGATGCGCTCCTACAATGAGCAGTTCTTC.

This clonotype was observed a few times. This sequence joins TRBV28 and TRBJ2-1; 8 nucleotides align to TRBD2. The J segment lost 15 bases and the V segment lost 4 bases, leaving 11 bases of the junction unmatched. Germline V gene sequence: CDR1 MDHEN, CDR2 SYDVKM. The CDR3 totals 13 residues. CDR3 nucleotide sequence: TGTGCCAGCAGTTACCCGGGGGGGCGTCAACGGTTCTTC. The encoded protein is CASSYPGGRQRFF.

This clonotype was found many times. V is TRBV20-1 and J is TRBJ2-1; 8 bases match TRBD2. Trimming at V came to 4 bases and at J to 2 bases, leaving 4 bases not matched to a gene. This CDR3 has 14 residues. Germline V gives CDR1 DFQATT, CDR2 SNEGSKA (reference sequence). CDR3 amino acids: CSAKSGGPYNEQFF. The CDR3 DNA is TGCAGTGCTAAATCGGGGGGGCCCTACAATGAGCAGTTCTTC.

The DNA of the CDR3 is TGTGCCAGCAGCACCACACAGGGGGATGTCGGTGAGCAGTTCTTC. Translated: CASSTTQGDVGEQFF. The chain combines TRBV7-9 with TRBJ2-1; the match to TRBD1 covers 8 bases. There are 15 residues in the CDR3. Germline V gene sequence: CDR1 SEHNR, CDR2 FQNEAQ (reference sequence). Unmatched junction bases numbered 12, after V lost 5 bases and J lost 9 bases.

This chain joins TRBV5-1 and TRBJ2-7; 7 bases are shared with TRBD1. The CDR3 loop spans 15 amino acids. Per the germline V gene, CDR1 is SGHRS and CDR2 is YFSETQ. The junction had 4 bases not matched to a gene; V was cut back by 1 base and J by 0 bases. CDR3 DNA: TGCGCCAGCAGCTTGCAGGGGGACAACTCCTACGAGCAGTACGTC. It translates to CASSLQGDNSYEQYV.

The sample holds a few counts of this clonotype. This sequence joins TRBV20-1 and TRBJ2-2, with 8 bases lining up with TRBD2. The V segment lost 2 bases and the J segment 4 bases; nucleotides outside the gene matches: 9. Germline-derived CDR1 and CDR2 are DFQATT and SNEGSKA (reference sequence). The CDR3 contains 16 residues. The CDR3 DNA reads TGCAGTGCTAGATCGAAGTCGCGGGGGGCCACCGGGGAGCTGTTTTTT. Translating gives CSARSKSRGATGELFF.

The chain recombines TRBV6-6 with TRBJ2-1, with TRBD1 matching 9 bases. The germline V gene has CDR1 MNHNY and CDR2 SVGAGI (reference sequence). CDR3 size: 15 residues. The V segment lost 6 bases and the J segment 5 bases; nucleotides outside the gene matches: 8. The CDR3 region has the DNA TGTGCCAGCAGCCGACCGGGACAGGGTGACAATGAGCAGTTCTTC. Protein product: CASSRPGQGDNEQFF.

This clonotype was seen more than once but under ten times. The V gene is TRBV5-6, the J gene TRBJ1-2; D is ambiguous. CDR1 is SGHDT, CDR2 YYEEEE, per germline. The CDR3 runs 13 residues. V gave up 6 bases and J gave up 4 bases, with 13 bases separating them. The CDR3 region is CASTFSAPYGYTF. The CDR3 nucleotides are TGTGCCAGCACCTTCTCGGCGCCCTATGGCTACACCTTC.

This clonotype was counted many times. The genes are TRBV10-3 and TRBJ2-7; tentatively, D is TRBD1 (5 bases). The CDR3 has 14 amino acids. Germline CDR1 ENHRY, CDR2 SYGVKD. V was clipped by 0 bases and J by 6 bases, with 12 bases between them. The CDR3 spells CAISESRRQGEQYF. The CDR3 nucleotides read TGTGCCATCAGTGAGTCGAGGCGTCAGGGCGAGCAGTACTTC.

This clonotype was picked up a small number of times. CDR3 in amino acids: CASSFSGGGSYEQYF. In DNA, the CDR3 is TGTGCCAGCAGCTTTAGCGGGGGGGGATCCTACGAGCAGTACTTC. The gene calls are TRBV7-9 and TRBJ2-7, with TRBD2 identical over 11 bases. The V segment lost 3 bases and the J segment 1 base; nucleotides outside the gene matches: 2. CDR3 size: 15 residues. Germline loops: CDR1 SEHNR, CDR2 FQNEAQ (reference sequence).

In its sample, this clonotype was seen a few times. The chain joins TRBV5-1 to TRBJ1-1, with 7 bases lining up with TRBD1. CDR3 size: 14 residues. The germline CDR1 and CDR2 sequences are SGHRS and YFSETQ. V lost 2 bases, J lost 4 bases, and 5 bases stayed unmatched. CDR3 sequence (DNA): TGCGCCAGCAGCTTCAGGACAGGAGGCACTGAAGCTTTCTTT. Translated: CASSFRTGGTEAFF.

V is TRBV12-3 or TRBV12-4 and J is TRBJ1-5; D is undetermined. The CDR3 is 15 amino acids. With 3 bases removed from V and 4 bases from J, the gap between germline ends came to 13 bases. The CDR3 nucleotides are TGTGCCAGCAGTTTCTCCGGATTCTCTAATCAGCCCCAGCATTTT. The encoded protein is CASSFSGFSNQPQHF.

This clonotype appeared many times. This chain links TRBV9 with TRBJ2-1; tentatively, D is TRBD2 (6 bases). Trimming took 0 bases from V and 6 from J, leaving 16 bases between them. CDR1 SGDLS and CDR2 YYNGEE come from the germline V gene. This CDR3 comprises 16 residues. The CDR3 sequence is CASSVAQGGFRNEQFF. The CDR3 bases are TGTGCCAGCAGCGTAGCTCAGGGAGGTTTTCGCAATGAGCAGTTCTTC.

This clonotype has only a few counts. The chain links TRBV7-9 to TRBJ1-1; TRBD1 is a possible D gene (5 bases). From germline, CDR1 is SEHNR and CDR2 FQNEAQ (reference sequence). CDR3 size: 14 residues. Trimming removed 1 base at V and 10 bases at J, with 16 bases between. CDR3 sequence reads: CASSLGGQGGSAFF. The DNA of the CDR3 is TGTGCCAGCAGCTTAGGTGGCCAGGGTGGATCAGCTTTCTTT.

This clonotype has a count of ten or more. The chain combines TRBV6-2 or TRBV6-3 with TRBJ2-1, with 8 bases matching TRBD2. The V gene end was trimmed by 6 bases and the J gene end by 7 bases; junction bases not matched to a gene: 8. Germline CDR1 is MNHEY and CDR2 is SVGEGT. This CDR3 has 14 amino acids. This chain's CDR3 is CASRPGLGPNEQFF. Here the CDR3 DNA reads TGTGCCAGCAGACCGGGACTAGGCCCAAATGAGCAGTTCTTC.